This paragraph reports one T cell receptor (beta chain). These data belong to a study of molecular identifiers for immune sequencing clone quantification. V lost 1 base to trimming and J lost 5 bases, with 14 bases between them. CDR3 length: 15 residues. TCRdb used MiXCR to reprocess the PCR reads, holding one entry per CDR3 protein. Among some 88,000 distinct CDR3 sequences listed, 21% were seen once. The sequence came from a human donor in good health. Some libraries in this study had Jurkat cell RNA spiked in. Sample: naive CD8+ T cells from blood, with Jurkat cell RNA spiked in. Subset meaning: FACS-sorted CD8+CD4-CCR7+CD45RA+ naive T cells. V usage is TRBV12-3 or TRBV12-4 and J usage is TRBJ2-5, with D possibly matching TRBD1 (6 bases). CDR3 nucleotide sequence: TGTGCCAGCAGTTTAGTATCAACAGGGCGGGAGACCCAGTACTTC. Translation: CASSLVSTGRETQYF.